These 21 T cell receptor beta chains were all obtained from the same sample, sequenced in a study of shared clonotypes between healthy human individuals. The data were produced by immunoSEQ multiplex PCR, yet TCRdb's version contains in-frame clones alone and is incomplete. The sample contains over 950,000 clones, approximately 77% of which appear only once. Material: memory CD4+ T cells from PBMCs. Subset meaning: CD45RA-negative fraction. These receptors were taken from a man aged 18 to 29 in good health. Some clones in this sample may be carry-over from other donors' samples.

This clone was observed once. At one end the junction does not follow the germline gene, possibly because of a read error. The rearrangement links TRBV27 to TRBJ2-7; D uncertain. The CDR3 has 16 residues. The germline gives CDR1 MNHEY, CDR2 SMNVEV (reference sequence). DNA of the CDR3: TGTGTCAGCAGTTCCCCTGGGGTCCGTACGTCCTACGAGCAGTACTTC. Amino acid sequence: CVSSSPGVRTSYEQYF.

The V call is TRBV14, the J call TRBJ2-2; D perhaps matches TRBD2 (7 bases). The CDR3 covers 15 residues. Germline CDR1 reads SGHDN; CDR2 reads FVKESK. Trimming left V 5 bases short and J 6 bases short, with 16 bases between. For the CDR3, the DNA is TGTGCCAGCAGCAGGGGGGGCGAAGGAGCCGGGGAGCTGTTTTTT. Protein product: CASSRGGEGAGELFF.

The chain employs TRBV9 and TRBJ2-5; D is ambiguous. This CDR3 is built from 14 residues. Trimming cost V 3 bases and J 0 bases, with 9 bases left between them. Germline V CDR1 and CDR2: SGDLS, YYNGEE. The CDR3 reads CASSAGRYQETQYF. In nucleotides, the CDR3 is TGTGCCAGCAGCGCTGGCAGATACCAAGAGACCCAGTACTTC.

J is TRBJ2-3 and V is TRBV11-3; D might be TRBD1 (6 bases). V lost 3 bases to trimming and J lost 0 bases, with 16 bases between them. The CDR3 consists of 17 residues. The germline V gene has CDR1 SGHNT and CDR2 YENEEA. The CDR3 here is CASSLGQGQLSTDTQYF. CDR3 DNA sequence: TGTGCCAGCAGCTTGGGCCAAGGACAGCTCAGCACAGATACGCAGTATTTT.

This sequence joins TRBV20-1 and TRBJ2-3, with D uncertain. Germline CDR1 reads DFQATT; CDR2 reads SNEGSKA (reference sequence). The germline V and J ends were trimmed by 6 bases and 6 bases, with 7 bases remaining between them. The CDR3 covers 10 residues. This CDR3 is CSALLDTQYF. The CDR3 nucleotides are TGCAGTGCGCTGTTGGATACGCAGTATTTT.

The chain recombines TRBV30 with TRBJ2-7; tentatively, D is TRBD1 (5 bases). The CDR3 is 12 amino acids. The V gene's germline CDR1 is GTSNPN and CDR2 SVGIG (reference sequence). V was clipped by 5 bases and J by 2 bases, with 10 bases between them. CDR3 DNA: TGTGCCTGGTCCGACAGACCCTACGAGCAGTACTTC. This gives the protein CAWSDRPYEQYF.

This sequence joins TRBV28 and TRBJ2-2, with 7 positions matching TRBD2. The CDR3 is 16 residues long. The germline CDR1 and CDR2 sequences are MDHEN and SYDVKM. Losses at the gene ends were 5 bases for V and 5 bases for J; bases not matched to a gene: 11. The CDR3 coding sequence is TGTGCCAGCAGTCATGGCGGGAGCGATGGGACCGGGGAGCTGTTTTTT. It specifies CASSHGGSDGTGELFF. The full variable domain, rest sourced from reference TRBV28 and TRBJ2-2, is DVKVTQSSRYLVKRTGEKVFLECVQDMDHENMFWYRQDPGLGLRLIYFSYDVKMKEKGDIPEGYSVSREKKERFSLILESASTNQTSMYLCASSHGGSDGTGELFFGEGSRLTVL.

This rearrangement joins TRBV15 to TRBJ2-3; D remains ambiguous. The CDR3 length is 14 residues. The germline V and J ends were trimmed by 2 bases and 3 bases, with 9 bases remaining between them. The V gene's germline CDR1 is LNHNV and CDR2 YYDKDF (reference sequence). The CDR3 loop is CATSRPTLTDTQYF. In nucleotides, the CDR3 is TGTGCCACCAGCAGACCTACCCTTACAGATACGCAGTATTTT.

Regarding this clone: This likely stems from a read error, as it lies one base from a far larger clone. This CDR3 is also generated by other DNA sequences in the sample. This chain joins TRBV30 and TRBJ1-1; possibly TRBD1 for D (5 bases). V shed 5 bases and J shed 6 bases, with 10 bases lying between them. The CDR3 is made up of 11 amino acids. CDR1 is GTSNPN and CDR2 is SVGIG in the germline V gene (reference sequence). CDR3 loop: CAWGAVAEAFF. CDR3 in DNA: TGTGCCTGGGGGGCTGTTGCTGAAGCTTTCTTT.

This sequence joins TRBV7-2 and TRBJ2-3; a weak D match, TRBD2 (6 bases). Germline V gene lookup returns CDR1 SGHTA and CDR2 FQGNSA. This CDR3 is 15 amino acids long. V shed 1 base and J shed 4 bases, with 12 bases lying between them. The CDR3 region is CASSLGGGDPDTQYF. CDR3 nucleotides: TGTGCCAGCAGCTTAGGAGGCGGGGACCCAGATACGCAGTATTTT.

About this clone: A far larger clone is a single base away, which makes a read error likely. The V gene is TRBV30, the J gene TRBJ1-1; 7 bases line up with TRBD1. Unmatched junction bases numbered 11, after V lost 6 bases and J lost 7 bases. Per germline, CDR1 GTSNPN and CDR2 SVGIG (reference sequence). This CDR3 is 13 amino acids long. CDR3 loop: CACGGLRGFEAFF. Written as DNA, the CDR3 is TGTGCCTGTGGCGGACTCAGGGGGTTTGAAGCTTTCTTT.

This clone was recorded only once. The chain has TRBV2 and TRBJ2-3; TRBD1 matches 7 bases. Germline CDR1 SNHLY, CDR2 FYNNEI. V dropped 4 bases and J dropped 4; count of bases not matched to a gene: 5. The CDR3 is 14 residues long. CDR3 sequence (DNA): TGTGCCAGCAGTGCCCGACAGGGACCAGATACGCAGTATTTT. The encoded protein is CASSARQGPDTQYF.

The chain employs TRBV30 and TRBJ2-2; unclear D gene. The V end was cut by 1 base, the J end by 6 bases, with 9 bases between. The CDR3 sequence is 13 residues long. Germline assignment: CDR1 GTSNPN and CDR2 SVGIG (reference sequence). CDR3 loop: CAWSGVASGELFF. The CDR3 DNA reads as TGTGCCTGGAGTGGGGTAGCATCCGGGGAGCTGTTTTTT.

The chain carries TRBV11-3 and TRBJ2-2; 7 bases line up with TRBD2. The junction had 16 bases not matched to a gene; V was cut back by 1 base and J by 5 bases. Germline CDR1 SGHNT, CDR2 YENEEA. This CDR3 region has 19 residues. The CDR3 DNA is TGTGCCAGCAGCTTAGGTCGCGGGTTTACGGGAGGATCAACCGGGGAGCTGTTTTTT. It encodes CASSLGRGFTGGSTGELFF.

This rearrangement joins TRBV6-6 to TRBJ1-2, with D possibly being TRBD1 (5 bases). This CDR3 has 16 amino acids. V was clipped by 2 bases and J by 5 bases, with 18 bases between them. CDR1 is MNHNY and CDR2 is SVGAGI in the germline V gene (reference sequence). CDR3 protein: CASSYPLGGESYGYTF. The CDR3, as DNA: TGTGCCAGCAGTTACCCACTGGGGGGGGAGTCTTATGGCTACACCTTC.

This clone came up a few times. V and J are TRBV7-3 and TRBJ1-1; tentatively, D is TRBD1 (5 bases). This CDR3 is built from 15 residues. The V gene's germline CDR1 is SGHTA and CDR2 FQGTGA. Trimming left V 2 bases short and J 0 bases short, with 10 bases between. CDR3 nucleotides: TGTGCCAGCAGCTTAGGAGGGGTCATGAACACTGAAGCTTTCTTT. Its translation is CASSLGGVMNTEAFF.

A few counts support this clone. The chain joins TRBV9 to TRBJ2-1, with 9 bases that match TRBD2. Trimming removed 3 bases from V and 7 bases from J; junction bases left unmatched: 8. This CDR3 has 15 residues. In germline, CDR1 is SGDLS, CDR2 YYNGEE. The CDR3 bases are TGTGCCAGCAGCGAAAGTAGCGGGAGAACAAATGAGCAGTTCTTC. Residues: CASSESSGRTNEQFF.

The V gene is TRBV9, the J gene TRBJ1-1; 7 nucleotides line up with TRBD1. CDR1 SGDLS and CDR2 YYNGEE come from the germline V gene. V was pared by 3 bases and J by 5 bases, with 13 bases of the junction left unmatched. The CDR3 has 16 residues. Here the CDR3 reads CASSAEPRQGVTEAFF. For the CDR3, the DNA is TGTGCCAGCAGCGCCGAACCCCGACAGGGTGTAACTGAAGCTTTCTTT. Full variable domain (rest looked up from reference TRBV9 and TRBJ1-1): DSGVTQTPKHLITATGQRVTLRCSPRSGDLSVYWYQQSLDQGLQFLIQYYNGEERAKGNILERFSAQQFPDLHSELNLSSLELGDSALYFCASSAEPRQGVTEAFFGQGTRLTVV.

The rearrangement uses TRBV6-1 and TRBJ1-5, with D unclear. CDR3 length equals 13 residues. CDR1 is MNHNS, CDR2 SASEGT, per germline. V was trimmed by 2 bases and J by 1 base, leaving 3 bases between them. The CDR3 coding sequence is TGTGCCAGCAGTGAAATCAGCAATCAGCCCCAGCATTTT. This sequence encodes CASSEISNQPQHF.

This clone was counted once. The rearrangement links TRBV4-2 to TRBJ1-1, with D hard to call. Trimming took off 1 base at V and 7 bases at J, with 10 bases between the two ends. This CDR3 comprises 13 residues. CDR1 is LGHNA and CDR2 is YNFKEQ in the germline V gene. CDR3 nucleotide sequence: TGTGCCAGCAGCCAAGTGCAGGACTTTGAAGCTTTCTTT. It codes for CASSQVQDFEAFF.

V is TRBV29-1 and J is TRBJ2-3; D may be TRBD2 (6 bases). From germline, CDR1 is SQVTM and CDR2 ANQGSEA. V shed 5 bases and J shed 3 bases, with 18 bases lying between them. The CDR3 runs to 15 residues. CDR3 sequence: CSVSSSARGTDTQYF. The CDR3 DNA follows: TGCAGCGTTTCCAGCTCTGCTCGGGGGACAGATACGCAGTATTTT.